This TCR beta chain was retrieved from a study of beta chain features in type 1 diabetes. General study points: The influence of HLA type on TCRB rearrangement stayed undetermined. Moderately but significantly shorter TCRB CDR3s were found in Type 1 diabetes patients in all four CD4+ subsets.

Trimming cost V 1 base and J 8 bases, with 9 bases left between them. The CDR3 loop spans 13 amino acids. Germline CDR1 and CDR2: SGHDN and FVKESK. All of the isolated RNA was reverse transcribed, so expressed TCRB transcripts were sequenced. Assay: immunoSEQ multiplex PCR; the TCRdb copy retains only in-frame clones and omits some. The repertoire holds under 850,000 clones, with about an eighth as singletons. A remark on this clone: No antigen is known for it.

The sequence came from a man younger than 35 with type 1 diabetes. V usage is TRBV14 and J usage is TRBJ1-5; the D is unclear. Sequencing was performed on naive CD4+ T cells from blood. CDR3 loop: CASSQGPGKPQHF. CDR3 nucleotides: TGTGCCAGCAGCCAAGGTCCGGGGAAGCCCCAGCATTTT.